This is a list of T cell receptor beta chains from one sample in a study of long-term antiretroviral therapy in people with HIV. Clones were read by immunoSEQ multiplex PCR, and TCRdb kept only the in-frame ones, dropping some. The sample yields about 25,000 clones, around 85% seen once. The sample here was unsorted PBMCs, taken 1.2 years after starting antiretroviral therapy. The receptors stem from a man aged 50-60 years with HIV. CDR3s include the opening cysteine and the closing phenylalanine or tryptophan. The D gene is left open where the match is weak. Expanded clones are given a class, and other clones once, few, many or no size at all.

J gene | V gene | D gene | clone size | CDR3 protein | CDR3 DNA
TRBJ2-7 | TRBV7-6 | NA | NA | CASSFNPSYEQYF | TGTGCCAGCAGCTTTAATCCTTCCTACGAGCAGTACTTC
TRBJ1-1 | TRBV7-7 | NA | few | CASSFRMNTEAFF | TGTGCTAGCAGTTTTCGTATGAACACTGAAGCTTTCTTT
TRBJ2-7 | TRBV29-1 | NA | NA | CSVEAQGGYEQYF | TGCAGCGTTGAGGCGCAGGGGGGCTACGAGCAGTACTTC
TRBJ2-7 | TRBV28 | NA | NA | CASSPGRIPYEQYF | TGTGCCAGCAGCCCGGGACGAATTCCCTACGAGCAGTACTTC
TRBJ2-7 | TRBV4-3 | NA | few | CASSQGLGYEQYF | TGCGCCAGCAGCCAAGGGTTAGGCTACGAGCAGTACTTC
TRBJ2-4 | TRBV28 | NA | once | CASISAGGIQYF | TGTGCCAGCATCTCGGCCGGGGGCATTCAGTACTTC
TRBJ2-7 | TRBV27 | NA | NA | CASSWETGNSYEQYF | TGTGCCAGCAGTTGGGAGACAGGTAACTCCTACGAGCAGTACTTC
TRBJ2-2 | TRBV18 | TRBD2 | NA | CASSPGLATGELFF | TGTGCCAGCTCACCCGGACTAGCGACCGGGGAGCTGTTTTTT
TRBJ2-6 | TRBV7-9 | NA | NA | CASSAPTGANVLTF | TGTGCCAGCAGCGCTCCCACTGGGGCCAACGTCCTGACTTTC
TRBJ2-4 | TRBV7-2 | TRBD2 | NA | CASSPERGGWDIQYF | TGTGCCAGCAGCCCGGAGCGGGGGGGCTGGGACATTCAGTACTTC
TRBJ1-2 | TRBV2 | NA | once | CASSPGRTHYTF | TGTGCCAGCAGCCCCGGACGGACCCACTACACCTTC
TRBJ2-5 | TRBV5-1 | TRBD1 | NA | CASSLAGTGGETQYF | TGCGCCAGCAGCTTGGCCGGGACAGGGGGAGAGACCCAGTACTTC
TRBJ1-3 | TRBV7-2 | NA | NA | CASSLGRAFSGNTIYF | TGTGCCAGCAGCTTAGGAAGGGCCTTCTCTGGAAACACCATATATTTT
TRBJ2-1 | TRBV10-3 | TRBD1 | NA | CAISRWQGAQNEQFF | TGTGCCATCAGTAGGTGGCAGGGGGCGCAGAATGAGCAGTTCTTC
TRBJ2-3 | TRBV4-1 | TRBD1 | NA | CASSQETGTGRTDTQYF | TGCGCCAGCAGCCAAGAGACGGGGACAGGGCGCACAGATACGCAGTATTTT
TRBJ2-5 | TRBV9 | NA | NA | CASSVTPLQGRETQYF | TGTGCCAGCAGCGTGACCCCGCTACAGGGACGGGAGACCCAGTACTTC
TRBJ2-7 | TRBV28 | TRBD1 | NA | CASSDGTGPYEQYF | TGTGCCAGCAGCGACGGGACAGGGCCCTACGAGCAGTACTTC
TRBJ1-2 | TRBV2 | NA | NA | CASSAVGAFYGYTF | TGTGCCAGCAGCGCCGTCGGAGCCTTCTATGGCTACACCTTC
TRBJ1-1 | TRBV20-1 | NA | NA | CSVPQGPEAFF | TGCAGTGTTCCACAGGGCCCTGAAGCTTTCTTT
TRBJ1-5 | TRBV6-1 | NA | few | CASRARQAQPQHF | TGTGCCAGCAGAGCGAGACAGGCCCAGCCCCAGCATTTT
TRBJ1-1 | TRBV7-2 | NA | NA | CASSLYGNTEAFF | TGTGCCAGCAGCCTTTATGGGAACACTGAAGCTTTCTTT
TRBJ1-2 | TRBV9 | NA | NA | CASSASVAGPEDYTF | TGTGCCAGCAGCGCGTCGGTGGCAGGTCCCGAGGACTACACCTTC
TRBJ2-5 | TRBV18 | NA | NA | CASSPPRGGGEETQYF | TGTGCCAGCTCACCACCCCGAGGAGGGGGTGAAGAGACCCAGTACTTC
TRBJ2-7 | TRBV19 | NA | NA | CASSIWGSYEQYF | TGTGCCAGTAGTATTTGGGGCTCCTACGAGCAGTACTTC
TRBJ2-6 | TRBV14 | NA | NA | CASSQGILRGGSGANVLTF | TGTGCCAGCAGCCAAGGCATTCTAAGGGGAGGATCTGGGGCCAACGTCCTGACTTTC
TRBJ2-7 | TRBV5-4 | TRBD1 | NA | CASSTYRGPISYEQYF | TGTGCCAGCAGCACCTACAGGGGGCCAATCTCCTACGAGCAGTACTTC
TRBJ2-7 | TRBV5-1 | TRBD1 | NA | CASSLRRQGASYEQYF | TGCGCCAGCAGCTTGCGGCGGCAGGGGGCTTCCTACGAGCAGTACTTC
TRBJ2-2 | TRBV9 | TRBD2 | NA | CASSARSWDSGGPWRTGELFF | TGTGCCAGCAGCGCCCGGAGTTGGGATAGCGGGGGGCCCTGGAGGACCGGGGAGCTGTTTTTT
TRBJ2-3 | TRBV11-3 | TRBD1 | NA | CASSLGDSSTDTQYF | TGTGCCAGCAGCTTAGGGGACAGCAGCACAGATACGCAGTATTTT
TRBJ1-4 | TRBV15 | NA | few | CATSRGQPINEKLFF | TGTGCCACCAGCAGAGGACAGCCGATCAATGAAAAACTGTTTTTT
TRBJ2-1 | TRBV6-6 | NA | NA | CASSLNLSPLPNEQFF | TGTGCCAGCAGTCTCAATCTATCACCCCTTCCCAATGAGCAGTTCTTC
TRBJ1-5 | TRBV6-5 | NA | NA | CASRPRDVSNQPQHF | TGTGCCAGCAGGCCCCGGGACGTAAGCAATCAGCCCCAGCATTTT
TRBJ2-1 | TRBV5-1 | NA | NA | CASSLRSGVNEQFF | TGCGCCAGCAGCTTGAGGTCAGGGGTCAATGAGCAGTTCTTC